What follows is one TCR beta chain and its context. Its specificity is unknown. This sample was included in a study of shared clonotypes between healthy human individuals. This table comes from immunoSEQ multiplex PCR, and its TCRdb copy is limited to in-frame clones, with some not included. The repertoire consists of nearly 600,000 clones, with less than 97% occurring once and the leading ten covering approximately 0.1%. Study results and caveats: Among a few donors, approximately 4.6% of naive CD4 clonotypes were found in common. Relative to clonotypes present in all four donors, those not shared had lower generation probabilities.

Between the trimmed V and J ends, which lost 7 bases and 0 bases, there was a span of 9 bases. The CDR3 loop spans 12 amino acids. Germline CDR1 reads SQVTM; CDR2 reads ANQGSEA. Naive CD8 isolation took CD45RO-negative cells positively selected for CCR7 and excluded terminally differentiated effector memory CD45RA+ cells. The sequencing input was naive CD8+ T cells sorted from blood. This receptor was identified in a woman aged 25 to 39 in good health. The rearrangement links TRBV29-1 to TRBJ1-1; D call uncertain. CDR3: CSGWDLNTEAFF. The CDR3, as DNA: TGCAGCGGATGGGATTTGAACACTGAAGCTTTCTTT.